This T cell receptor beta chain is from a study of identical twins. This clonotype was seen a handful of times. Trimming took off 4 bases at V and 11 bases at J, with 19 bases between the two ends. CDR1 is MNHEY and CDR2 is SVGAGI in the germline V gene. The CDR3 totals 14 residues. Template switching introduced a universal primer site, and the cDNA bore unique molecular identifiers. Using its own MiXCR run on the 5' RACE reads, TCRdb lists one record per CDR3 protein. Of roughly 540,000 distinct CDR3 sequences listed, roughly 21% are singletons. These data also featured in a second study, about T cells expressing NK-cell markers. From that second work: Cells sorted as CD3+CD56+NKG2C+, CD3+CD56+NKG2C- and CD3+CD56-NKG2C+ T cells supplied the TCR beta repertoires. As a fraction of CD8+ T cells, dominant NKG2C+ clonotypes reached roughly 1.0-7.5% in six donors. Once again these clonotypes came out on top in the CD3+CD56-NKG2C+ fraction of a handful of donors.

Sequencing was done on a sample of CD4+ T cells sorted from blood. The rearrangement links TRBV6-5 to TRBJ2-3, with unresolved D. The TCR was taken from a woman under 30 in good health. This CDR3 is CASSSTPPPALQYF. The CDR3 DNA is TGTGCCAGCAGTTCCACCCCCCCGCCGGCCCTGCAGTATTTT.